The sequence of this TCR beta chain was determined in a study of human T cells and chemical hapten exposure. Study overall: Each patch test put 0.01% DPC on the upper back, and results were read at 6 days.

The CDR3 loop spans 14 amino acids. CDR1 MGHDK and CDR2 SYGVNS come from the germline V gene. Trimming cost V 1 base and J 3 bases, with 7 bases left between them. Comments on this clonotype: Its target is not known.

MiXCR, run by TCRdb on the RACE reads, gives a single entry per CDR3 protein. The sample holds about 380,000 distinct CDR3 sequences, roughly 4.6% seen once. Time point described: pre-sensitization, week 0. Specified treatment: therapeutic diphenylcyclopropenone sensitization with weekly scalp DPC. The study drew its donors from alopecia patients who were 18 to 70 years old and suitable for DPC. Study-level findings and limits: Controls had significantly fewer large CDR3 similarity clusters than were formed by expanded TCRs.

The receptor was derived from a woman in her fifties or sixties with alopecia areata. Some clones in this sample may be carry-over from other donors' samples. The rearrangement uses TRBV25-1 and TRBJ2-4; a weak D match, TRBD2 (6 bases). Sequencing used whole blood, obtained in connection with sensitization to the hapten diphenylcyclopropenone (DPC). CDR3 sequence reads: CASSESGGKNIQYF. CDR3 bases: TGTGCCAGCAGTGAATCCGGGGGCAAAAACATTCAGTACTTC.